This T cell receptor beta chain originates from a study of T-cell reconstitution after alpha-beta-depleted transplantation in children. This CDR3 comprises 14 residues. Losses at the gene ends were 5 bases for V and 5 bases for J; bases not matched to a gene: 8. Germline V gives CDR1 MNHEY, CDR2 SVGAGI. This clonotype was detected ten times or more. Antigen specificity is unknown. The study's findings and limits: Elevated TCRbeta diversity at day 60 was traced, in some patients, to surviving recipient T cells and thymic progenitors. The study reportedly traced alpha-beta T cells about two months after transplant to several hundred expanded graft clones. Newly generated T cells supplied most T-cell counts and diversity one year post-transplant.

As it was prepared, the TCRbeta library received unique molecular identifiers. TCRdb reanalysed the PCR reads using MiXCR and keeps one entry per CDR3 protein. Of about 160,000 distinct CDR3 sequences in the sample, approximately 12% were seen once. The genes are TRBV6-5 and TRBJ1-1; 7 bases fit TRBD1. This material consisted of PBMCs, taken before TCRalphabeta/CD19-depleted stem cell transplant. The clonotype comes from a boy between 2 and 10 years old with acute myeloid leukemia, due to receive a stem cell transplant. CDR3 in DNA: TGTGCCAGCAGTCCCAGGGGGAGTAGGACTGAAGCTTTCTTT. This encodes CASSPRGSRTEAFF.